Below, 18 T cell receptor beta chains from the same sample are listed, as sequenced in a study of somatic mutations in cytotoxic T cells in rheumatoid arthritis. The assay was immunoSEQ multiplex PCR, and TCRdb's table has in-frame clones only and misses some. The sample consists of 13,000 or so clones, roughly 70% of them appearing once. Sequencing was done on a sample of CD8+ T cells sorted from blood. These receptors were taken from an adult with rheumatoid arthritis.

The table lists this clone with a few counts. The rearrangement uses TRBV9 and TRBJ1-3; 7 bases match TRBD1. This CDR3 region has 15 residues. Germline CDR1 SGDLS, CDR2 YYNGEE. With V trimmed by 3 bases and J by 4 bases, 7 bases remained unmatched. The CDR3 region is CASSGYRGSGNTIYF. As DNA, the CDR3 is TGTGCCAGCAGCGGATACAGGGGATCAGGAAACACCATATATTTT.

The chain combines TRBV6-5 with TRBJ2-2, with 7 bases aligning to TRBD2. The CDR3 runs to 16 residues. V shed 0 bases, J shed 4 bases, and the junction held 5 bases outside the gene matches. CDR1 and CDR2 from the germline V gene are MNHEY and SVGAGI. The CDR3: CASSYSELAATGELFF. The CDR3 DNA is TGTGCCAGCAGTTACTCCGAGCTAGCGGCCACCGGGGAGCTGTTTTTT.

The chain carries TRBV9 and TRBJ2-1; 9 nucleotides match TRBD2. V was pared by 0 bases and J by 10 bases, with 8 bases of the junction left unmatched. CDR1 is SGDLS and CDR2 is YYNGEE in the germline V gene. This CDR3 spans 15 amino acids. CDR3 in DNA: TGTGCCAGCAGCGTAGGTAGCGGGGGTTTGGGAGAGCAGTTCTTC. Translating gives CASSVGSGGLGEQFF.

The chain couples TRBV4-1 to TRBJ1-3; D is unresolved. The V end lost 0 bases, the J end lost 4 bases, and 10 bases lay between the germline ends. The CDR3 sequence is 15 residues long. CDR1 and CDR2 from the germline V gene are MGHRA and YSYEKL. CDR3 amino acids: CASSQDRAGGNTIYF. For the CDR3, the DNA is TGCGCCAGCAGCCAAGATAGGGCAGGAGGAAACACCATATATTTT.

V and J are TRBV6-1 and TRBJ1-1; D gene ambiguous. The CDR3 contains 15 residues. Trimming pared 3 bases from V and 0 bases from J, leaving 11 bases between. Per the germline V gene, CDR1 is MNHNS and CDR2 is SASEGT. Here the CDR3 DNA reads TGTGCCAGCAGTGATGTAGGCCGAATGAACACTGAAGCTTTCTTT. Its protein is CASSDVGRMNTEAFF.

The chain couples TRBV11-2 to TRBJ2-1; possible D gene TRBD2, 5 bases. CDR3 size: 17 residues. V shed 4 bases and J shed 7 bases, with 23 bases lying between them. Germline CDR1 SGHAT, CDR2 FQNNGV. CDR3 protein: CASSSPPDGEWDNEQFF. CDR3 sequence (DNA): TGTGCCAGCAGCTCCCCCCCCGACGGGGAGTGGGATAATGAGCAGTTCTTC.

V usage is TRBV15 and J usage is TRBJ2-3; D may be TRBD1 (6 bases). The CDR3 covers 15 residues. V was trimmed by 0 bases and J by 1 base, leaving 8 bases between them. Germline loops: CDR1 LNHNV, CDR2 YYDKDF (reference sequence). The CDR3: CATSRDAGGTDTQYF. Written as DNA, the CDR3 is TGTGCCACCAGCAGAGATGCAGGGGGCACAGATACGCAGTATTTT.

V is TRBV2 and J is TRBJ1-5, with 8 bases identical to TRBD1. Unmatched junction bases numbered 10, after V lost 2 bases and J lost 7 bases. The CDR3 spans 16 residues. In germline, CDR1 is SNHLY, CDR2 FYNNEI. The CDR3 spells CASSESFRGQTQPQHF. The DNA of the CDR3 is TGTGCCAGCAGTGAAAGTTTCAGGGGGCAGACCCAGCCCCAGCATTTT.

This chain links TRBV6-6 with TRBJ2-7, with D maybe TRBD1 (6 bases). CDR1 and CDR2 (germline): MNHNY, SVGAGI (reference sequence). The CDR3 has 13 residues. V was cut by 2 bases and J by 5 bases, with 10 bases left in between. The CDR3 loop is CASSYGGWHEQYF. The CDR3 coding sequence is TGTGCCAGCAGTTACGGGGGCTGGCACGAGCAGTACTTC.

This rearrangement joins TRBV6-1 to TRBJ1-3, with D unclear. Germline assignment: CDR1 MNHNS and CDR2 SASEGT. Trimming cost V 1 base and J 0 bases, with 7 bases left between them. This CDR3 is 15 amino acids long. The CDR3 bases are TGTGCCAGCAGTGAAGTGGCGGGCTCTGGAAACACCATATATTTT. This translates into CASSEVAGSGNTIYF.

Concerning this clone: A read error may explain this, as a much larger clone is one base away. This chain links TRBV27 with TRBJ2-7, with 7 bases matching TRBD1. This CDR3 contains 12 residues. Germline values: CDR1 MNHEY, CDR2 SMNVEV (reference sequence). V gave up 5 bases and J gave up 3 bases; unmatched junction bases: 1. This CDR3 reads CASSGDSYEQYF. DNA for the CDR3: TGTGCCAGCAGTGGGGACAGCTACGAGCAGTACTTC.

The chain links TRBV7-9 to TRBJ2-3, with 7 bases matching TRBD2. The CDR3 has 16 residues. Germline V gene data show CDR1 as SEHNR and CDR2 as FQNEAQ (reference sequence). V trimming: 4 bases; J trimming: 2 bases; junction bases outside the gene matches: 9. The CDR3 sequence is CASSSPSAGFTDTQYF. CDR3 nucleotide sequence: TGTGCCAGCAGCTCCCCCTCAGCGGGGTTCACAGATACGCAGTATTTT.

The chain links TRBV6-1 to TRBJ2-3, with a possible D match to TRBD2 (6 bases). Trimming cost V 6 bases and J 4 bases, with 14 bases left between them. This CDR3 contains 14 residues. CDR1 and CDR2 (germline): MNHNS, SASEGT. The CDR3 sequence is CASSPGGVPDTQYF. CDR3 nucleotide sequence: TGTGCCAGCAGCCCCGGCGGGGTTCCAGATACGCAGTATTTT.

This chain connects TRBV20-1 to TRBJ2-2; no definite D call. Trimming took 3 bases from V and 5 from J, leaving 4 bases between them. Germline loops: CDR1 DFQATT, CDR2 SNEGSKA (reference sequence). The CDR3 spans 11 residues. CDR3 nucleotide sequence: TGCAGTGCTAGCGCGACCGGGGAGCTGTTTTTT. Protein sequence: CSASATGELFF.

This chain uses TRBV7-6 with TRBJ2-7; D possibly matches TRBD1 or TRBD2 (6 bases each). The CDR3 runs 15 residues. V was shortened by 3 bases and J by 0 bases, with 12 bases between the two germline ends. Germline V lookup: CDR1 SGHVS, CDR2 FNYEAQ. The CDR3 loop reads CASSLEGTYSYEQYF. The CDR3 region has the DNA TGTGCCAGCAGCTTGGAGGGGACATACTCCTACGAGCAGTACTTC.

The rearrangement uses TRBV7-9 and TRBJ1-1, with a possible D match to TRBD1 (5 bases). The germline V gene has CDR1 SEHNR and CDR2 FQNEAQ (reference sequence). The CDR3 length is 13 residues. V was cut by 5 bases and J by 11 bases, with 18 bases left in between. CDR3 loop: CASSPSGPLRAFF. The DNA for the CDR3 is TGTGCCAGCAGCCCCTCGGGACCCCTGAGGGCTTTCTTT.

In nucleotides, the CDR3 is TGTGCCAGCAGTTACCTCGCGGGGGGGCGCACTGAAGCTTTCTTT. Amino acid sequence: CASSYLAGGRTEAFF. The rearrangement links TRBV6-5 to TRBJ1-1; a weak D match, TRBD1 (6 bases). This CDR3 contains 15 residues. V was shortened by 2 bases and J by 4 bases, with 14 bases between the two germline ends. Germline V gene data show CDR1 as MNHEY and CDR2 as SVGAGI.

Here the CDR3 reads CASSYPGLGRGTQYF. DNA of the CDR3: TGTGCCAGCAGCTACCCGGGACTGGGCCGGGGGACCCAGTACTTC. V usage is TRBV7-9 and J usage is TRBJ2-5; D possibly corresponds to TRBD2 (6 bases). The CDR3 sequence is 15 residues long. The germline CDR1 and CDR2 sequences are SEHNR and FQNEAQ (reference sequence). V lost 4 bases and J 7 bases, leaving 19 bases between the germline ends.